Reported below is one T cell receptor (beta chain). What it binds is not known. This entry is derived from a study of T cell responses to AZD1222 COVID-19 vaccine. Study-level results: Females made up more of the donors, who were largely white British, and clonal diversity may have come out too low.

V trimming: 3 bases; J trimming: 7 bases; junction bases outside the gene matches: 21. Germline-derived CDR1 and CDR2 are GTSNPN and SVGIG (reference sequence). The CDR3 consists of 19 residues. Profiling relied on immunoSEQ multiplex PCR, and the TCRdb table lists in-frame clones only, not all of them. Of about 45,000 clones listed, 70% to 90% are singletons. The sample was peripheral blood, taken 28 days after the second AZD1222 dose. The TCR was taken from an adult who received the AZD1222 COVID-19 vaccine. The V call is TRBV30, the J call TRBJ1-6; 7 nucleotides match TRBD1. The CDR3 protein is CAWRAAGTVTASRNSPLHF. The CDR3 coding sequence is TGTGCCTGGAGAGCCGCCGGGACAGTTACTGCAAGTCGGAATTCACCCCTCCACTTT.